The 13 T cell receptor beta chains in this list originate from one sample, sequenced in a study of T cell clones after liver transplantation. Profiling relied on immunoSEQ multiplex PCR, and the TCRdb table lists in-frame clones only, not all of them. The sample has roughly 73,000 clones, under 90% seen once; the top ten hold about 0.6%. The sequenced sample was CD4+ T cells from blood, obtained before liver transplant. These receptors originate from a human donor who received a liver transplant.

The genes are TRBV5-1 and TRBJ1-1; TRBD1 is a possible D gene (6 bases). The CDR3 has 16 residues. Germline V gives CDR1 SGHRS, CDR2 YFSETQ. V lost 1 base, J lost 2 bases, and 15 bases lay in between. The CDR3 coding sequence is TGCGCCAGCAGCTTGAGTACAGGGAAGATCAACACTGAAGCTTTCTTT. Translated: CASSLSTGKINTEAFF.

This chain connects TRBV11-2 to TRBJ2-6; unclear D gene. The germline V and J ends were trimmed by 1 base and 0 bases, with 13 bases remaining between them. The CDR3 consists of 18 residues. Germline V gene data show CDR1 as SGHAT and CDR2 as FQNNGV. The CDR3, as DNA: TGTGCCAGCAGCTTAGGAGGAAAGGGAAACTCTGGGGCCAACGTCCTGACTTTC. Amino acids: CASSLGGKGNSGANVLTF.

The V call is TRBV7-3, the J call TRBJ2-2; 14 bases are a match to TRBD2. V was clipped by 3 bases and J by 5 bases; unmatched bases: 2. Germline V lookup: CDR1 SGHTA, CDR2 FQGTGA. CDR3 length: 16 amino acids. This CDR3 reads CASSFGTSGSTGELFF. CDR3 coding DNA: TGTGCCAGCAGCTTTGGGACTAGCGGGAGTACCGGGGAGCTGTTTTTT.

In DNA form, the CDR3 reads TGCGCCAGCAGCTGGGACATGGGGGAGCAGTACTTC. This translates into CASSWDMGEQYF. The gene calls are TRBV5-1 and TRBJ2-7; D might be TRBD1 (6 bases). V was trimmed by 3 bases and J by 7 bases, leaving 11 bases between them. The CDR3 sequence is 12 residues long. CDR1 SGHRS and CDR2 YFSETQ come from the germline V gene.

The chain is built from TRBV29-1 and TRBJ2-4; 10 bases line up with TRBD1. V was clipped by 0 bases and J by 8 bases; unmatched bases: 10. Germline V CDR1 and CDR2: SQVTM, ANQGSEA. The CDR3 sequence is 16 residues long. In DNA form, the CDR3 reads TGCAGCGTTGAAGATCTGAAGACAGGGGGCTCTGACATTCAGTACTTC. Protein sequence: CSVEDLKTGGSDIQYF.

The chain joins TRBV6-5 to TRBJ2-7, with D perhaps given as TRBD1 or TRBD2 (6 bases each). Germline V gene sequence: CDR1 MNHEY, CDR2 SVGAGI. The ends were cut back, 6 bases at V and 2 bases at J, with 11 bases in the middle. The CDR3 has 13 amino acids. The CDR3 loop is CASSRRGPYEQYF. For the CDR3, the DNA is TGTGCCAGCAGCCGACGGGGGCCCTACGAGCAGTACTTC.

This chain joins TRBV5-1 and TRBJ2-7; 8 bases line up with TRBD1. CDR3 length equals 16 residues. The germline V gene encodes CDR1 SGHRS and CDR2 YFSETQ. After removal of 0 bases from V and 1 base from J, the junction contained 6 bases not matched to a gene. DNA of the CDR3: TGCGCCAGCAGCTTGGGAACCGGGACAGGATCCTACGAGCAGTACTTC. Its translation: CASSLGTGTGSYEQYF.

The chain is built from TRBV5-1 and TRBJ2-2, with a weak D call TRBD1 (5 bases). V was cut by 0 bases and J by 4 bases, with 13 bases left in between. The germline CDR1 and CDR2 sequences are SGHRS and YFSETQ. The CDR3 runs 16 residues. This CDR3 is CASSLALQGTTGELFF. In nucleotides, the CDR3 is TGCGCCAGCAGCTTGGCCCTTCAGGGTACCACCGGGGAGCTGTTTTTT. Full variable domain (remainder filled in from reference TRBV5-1 and TRBJ2-2): KAGVTQTPRYLIKTRGQQVTLSCSPISGHRSVSWYQQTPGQGLQFLFEYFSETQRNKGNFPGRFSGRQFSNSRSEMNVSTLELGDSALYLCASSLALQGTTGELFFGEGSRLTVL.

On this clone: The sample holds other DNA sequences that translate to the same CDR3. The rearrangement links TRBV2 to TRBJ2-3; the D is unclear. Germline lookup yields CDR1 SNHLY and CDR2 FYNNEI. The V end lost 2 bases, the J end lost 6 bases, and 6 bases lay between the germline ends. The CDR3 sequence is 12 residues long. Here the CDR3 reads CASSELTDTQYF. The DNA of the CDR3 is TGTGCCAGCAGTGAACTGACCGATACGCAGTATTTT.

The chain links TRBV6-5 to TRBJ2-4; D unresolved. Germline CDR1 MNHEY, CDR2 SVGAGI. Trimming left V 7 bases short and J 0 bases short, with 13 bases between. The CDR3 is made up of 15 amino acids. The CDR3 region has the DNA TGTGCCAGCATGCGGCGCGCGACAGCCAAAAACATTCAGTACTTC. Translation: CASMRRATAKNIQYF.

The chain carries TRBV6-5 and TRBJ2-7; TRBD1 aligns across 8 bases. The V and J ends lost 6 bases and 2 bases, in that order; junction bases with no gene match: 6. There are 14 residues in the CDR3. Per the germline V gene, CDR1 is MNHEY and CDR2 is SVGAGI. The chain's CDR3 is CASRTGQGTYEQYF. CDR3 bases: TGTGCCAGCAGGACCGGACAGGGTACCTACGAGCAGTACTTC.

This clone showed up just once. The genes are TRBV18 and TRBJ1-1, with D unclear. V was cut by 0 bases and J by 7 bases, with 15 bases left in between. This CDR3 is 15 amino acids long. Germline V lookup: CDR1 KGHSH, CDR2 LQKENI. CDR3 sequence: CASSPPSAGSSEAFF. For the CDR3, the DNA is TGTGCCAGCTCACCACCGTCGGCCGGGTCTAGTGAAGCTTTCTTT.

The chain has TRBV5-1 and TRBJ1-2; 8 bases fit TRBD1. Unmatched junction bases numbered 16, after V lost 5 bases and J lost 10 bases. The germline CDR1 and CDR2 sequences are SGHRS and YFSETQ. The CDR3 has 15 amino acids. CDR3 sequence: CASSNPGTGQSPYTF. CDR3 coding DNA: TGCGCCAGCAGTAATCCCGGGACAGGACAGAGCCCCTACACCTTC. The full variable domain, in which reference TRBV5-1 and TRBJ1-2 provide the parts outside the CDR3, is KAGVTQTPRYLIKTRGQQVTLSCSPISGHRSVSWYQQTPGQGLQFLFEYFSETQRNKGNFPGRFSGRQFSNSRSEMNVSTLELGDSALYLCASSNPGTGQSPYTFGSGTRLTVV.